Listed here are 32 T cell receptor beta chains from one sample, sequenced in a study of T cell changes during pregnancy in multiple sclerosis. The assay was immunoSEQ multiplex PCR, and TCRdb's table has in-frame clones only and misses some. The sample carries 75,000 to 80,000 clones, under 95% recorded once. The sample in question was peripheral blood, obtained after pregnancy. These receptors were collected from a female donor in good health, enrolled as a control in a pregnancy study.

The rearrangement links TRBV11-2 to TRBJ2-5; the D gene is possibly TRBD2 (6 bases). The CDR3 runs 14 residues. V lost 2 bases to trimming and J lost 4 bases, with 11 bases between them. The V gene's germline CDR1 is SGHAT and CDR2 FQNNGV. The CDR3 DNA is TGTGCCAGCAGCTTAATGGAGGGCCGAGAGACCCAGTACTTC. Amino acids: CASSLMEGRETQYF.

This rearrangement joins TRBV19 to TRBJ1-3, with D possibly matching TRBD1 (6 bases). Germline lookup yields CDR1 LNHDA and CDR2 SQIVND (reference sequence). The CDR3 is 14 amino acids. The V end was cut by 9 bases, the J end by 0 bases, with 12 bases between. The CDR3 DNA sequence: TGTGCCAGCCTCCAGGGACACTCTGGAAACACCATATATTTT. Protein product: CASLQGHSGNTIYF.

CDR3 amino acids: CASSLEPGQGAAEQYF. The CDR3 DNA reads as TGCGCCAGCAGCTTGGAACCGGGACAGGGGGCGGCCGAGCAGTACTTC. The rearrangement links TRBV5-1 to TRBJ2-7, with 12 bases matching TRBD1. This CDR3 comprises 16 residues. V lost 0 bases and J lost 6; bases outside the gene matches: 7. The germline CDR1 and CDR2 sequences are SGHRS and YFSETQ.

This chain links TRBV4-1 with TRBJ1-1; possible D gene TRBD1, 6 bases. CDR1 MGHRA and CDR2 YSYEKL come from the germline V gene. The CDR3 is 14 amino acids. V shed 2 bases and J shed 4 bases, with 11 bases lying between them. The CDR3 spells CASSQTGSGTEAFF. Here the CDR3 DNA reads TGCGCCAGCAGCCAAACAGGGTCGGGCACTGAAGCTTTCTTT.

The chain uses TRBV7-9 and TRBJ1-1; possible D gene TRBD1, 5 bases. Germline V gene sequence: CDR1 SEHNR, CDR2 FQNEAQ (reference sequence). V gave up 5 bases and J gave up 3 bases, with 19 bases separating them. The length of the CDR3 is 16 residues. The CDR3 nucleotides are TGTGCCAGCAGCGAAGCGGGAGGGCGGGGGGACACTGAAGCTTTCTTT. It is translated as CASSEAGGRGDTEAFF.

This clone was picked up one time. The chain has TRBV5-1 and TRBJ2-1, with TRBD2 identical over 14 bases. Trimming removed 3 bases from V and 2 bases from J; junction bases left unmatched: 7. The CDR3 contains 18 residues. Germline V gene lookup returns CDR1 SGHRS and CDR2 YFSETQ. The CDR3 region is CASSSLTSGRAPYNEQFF. In DNA, the CDR3 is TGCGCCAGCAGCTCACTGACTAGCGGGAGGGCCCCCTACAATGAGCAGTTCTTC. Supplemented by reference TRBV5-1 and TRBJ2-1, the full variable domain reads KAGVTQTPRYLIKTRGQQVTLSCSPISGHRSVSWYQQTPGQGLQFLFEYFSETQRNKGNFPGRFSGRQFSNSRSEMNVSTLELGDSALYLCASSSLTSGRAPYNEQFFGPGTRLTVL.

The CDR3, as DNA: TGTGCCAGCAGCTTAGAGTCAGGGGCGTACAATGAGCAGTTCTTC. Translation gives CASSLESGAYNEQFF. V usage is TRBV7-9 and J usage is TRBJ2-1; maybe TRBD1 (6 bases). Per the germline V gene, CDR1 is SEHNR and CDR2 is FQNEAQ (reference sequence). The V and J ends lost 1 base and 4 bases respectively, with 11 bases between them. The CDR3 has 15 residues.

This chain links TRBV25-1 with TRBJ2-1, with TRBD1 matching 7 bases. The germline CDR1 and CDR2 sequences are MGHDK and SYGVNS. The CDR3 extends over 14 amino acids. V gave up 3 bases and J gave up 12 bases; unmatched junction bases: 11. CDR3 loop: CASSDLGTEQGQFF. CDR3 nucleotides: TGTGCCAGCAGTGACCTCGGGACAGAGCAAGGGCAGTTCTTC.

The gene calls are TRBV9 and TRBJ2-7, with 7 bases aligning to TRBD2. Trimming cost V 3 bases and J 3 bases; bases outside gene matches: 0. Germline V gene data show CDR1 as SGDLS and CDR2 as YYNGEE. The CDR3 runs 12 residues. The CDR3 loop is CASSGTSYEQYF. DNA of the CDR3: TGTGCCAGCAGCGGGACTAGCTACGAGCAGTACTTC.

This clone has at least ten counts. The chain recombines TRBV5-4 with TRBJ2-7; 8 bases fit TRBD2. The CDR3 length is 13 residues. Germline assignment: CDR1 SGHNT and CDR2 YYREEE (reference sequence). The V and J ends lost 5 bases and 5 bases, in that order; junction bases with no gene match: 6. The CDR3 region is CASSRGGTDEQYF. As DNA, the CDR3 is TGTGCCAGCAGTCGGGGGGGCACGGACGAGCAGTACTTC.

J is TRBJ2-3 and V is TRBV5-1, with TRBD1 as a possible D gene (6 bases). The CDR3 consists of 17 residues. Germline V CDR1 and CDR2: SGHRS, YFSETQ. V lost 0 bases to trimming and J lost 5 bases, with 19 bases between them. The DNA for the CDR3 is TGCGCCAGCAGCTTGGTCTGGTGGGGGCGCACGTTAGATACGCAGTATTTT. Translation: CASSLVWWGRTLDTQYF.

This clone was seen a handful of times. V usage is TRBV2 and J usage is TRBJ2-3, with D perhaps TRBD2 (6 bases). Trimming took off 3 bases at V and 4 bases at J, with 17 bases between the two ends. The CDR3 is made up of 16 amino acids. The germline V gene encodes CDR1 SNHLY and CDR2 FYNNEI. In nucleotides, the CDR3 is TGTGCCAGCAGTGATGGGTTGGGAGGTTTGGCAGATACGCAGTATTTT. Translated: CASSDGLGGLADTQYF.

This clone appeared a single time. The chain recombines TRBV4-3 with TRBJ2-6; the D is unclear. This CDR3 contains 15 residues. The V end was cut by 8 bases, the J end by 0 bases, with 11 bases between. The germline V gene has CDR1 LGHNA and CDR2 YSLEER. CDR3 DNA sequence: TGCGCCAGCGGTTCATCAGGCTCTGGGGCCAACGTCCTGACTTTC. Protein product: CASGSSGSGANVLTF.

This chain links TRBV27 with TRBJ2-7; TRBD1 is a possible D gene (5 bases). CDR1 is MNHEY, CDR2 SMNVEV, per germline (reference sequence). The ends were cut back, 6 bases at V and 3 bases at J, with 15 bases in the middle. The CDR3 loop spans 14 amino acids. This CDR3 is CASSLYRFFYEQYF. As DNA, the CDR3 is TGTGCCAGCAGCCTATACAGGTTCTTCTACGAGCAGTACTTC.

This clone was picked up one time. The chain joins TRBV5-1 to TRBJ2-7, with 9 bases lining up with TRBD1. CDR1 is SGHRS, CDR2 YFSETQ, per germline. The V segment lost 5 bases and the J segment 1 base; nucleotides outside the gene matches: 4. The CDR3 is 14 amino acids. The chain's CDR3 is CASRGQGLSYEQYF. CDR3 sequence (DNA): TGCGCCAGCAGAGGACAGGGGCTATCCTACGAGCAGTACTTC.

The J gene is TRBJ2-7, the V gene TRBV20-1; D unresolved. Germline CDR1 reads DFQATT; CDR2 reads SNEGSKA (reference sequence). There are 11 residues in the CDR3. V dropped 5 bases and J dropped 1 base, with 6 bases sitting between them. Here the CDR3 DNA reads TGCAGTGCTTTCAATTCCTACGAGCAGTACTTC. This codes for CSAFNSYEQYF.

The rearrangement links TRBV27 to TRBJ2-3; weak D call: TRBD2 (5 bases). Germline CDR1 and CDR2: MNHEY and SMNVEV (reference sequence). The CDR3 sequence is 15 residues long. Trimming shortened V by 4 bases and J by 2 bases, and 13 bases separated the two germline ends. Here the CDR3 reads CASSSREGTTDTQYF. CDR3 in DNA: TGTGCCAGCAGTTCCCGCGAGGGAACCACAGATACGCAGTATTTT.

V is TRBV11-3 and J is TRBJ1-1; TRBD1 matches 7 bases. The V and J ends lost 2 bases and 6 bases, in that order; junction bases with no gene match: 3. CDR1 SGHNT and CDR2 YENEEA come from the germline V gene. The CDR3 spans 13 residues. The CDR3 reads CASSLYQGAEAFF. CDR3 nucleotide sequence: TGTGCCAGCAGCTTATACCAGGGGGCTGAAGCTTTCTTT.

The chain combines TRBV18 with TRBJ1-5; 9 bases line up with TRBD1. CDR1 is KGHSH and CDR2 is LQKENI in the germline V gene. Trimming at V came to 3 bases and at J to 0 bases, leaving 15 bases not matched to a gene. This CDR3 has 20 amino acids. CDR3 sequence (DNA): TGTGCCAGCTCACCCGGCTCCGGGACAGGGCCGTCCCCTAGCAATCAGCCCCAGCATTTT. Protein product: CASSPGSGTGPSPSNQPQHF.

This rearrangement joins TRBV6-6 to TRBJ1-1; D remains unclear. Trimming removed 6 bases at V and 1 base at J, with 9 bases between. The CDR3 has 13 amino acids. Germline V lookup: CDR1 MNHNY, CDR2 SVGAGI (reference sequence). As DNA, the CDR3 is TGTGCCAGCAGAGGACTCCCGAACACTGAAGCTTTCTTT. It translates to CASRGLPNTEAFF.

This clone was recorded only once. The gene calls are TRBV9 and TRBJ1-2, with 11 positions matching TRBD1. V lost 4 bases to trimming and J lost 2 bases; unmatched junction nucleotides: 1. CDR1 is SGDLS, CDR2 YYNGEE, per germline. This CDR3 has 14 residues. This CDR3 reads CASSWTGGNYGYTF. The CDR3 region has the DNA TGTGCCAGCAGCTGGACAGGGGGCAACTATGGCTACACCTTC.

The V gene is TRBV6-1, the J gene TRBJ2-2, with D tentatively TRBD1 (6 bases). Trimming left V 11 bases short and J 13 bases short, with 20 bases between. The CDR3 loop spans 12 amino acids. CDR1 and CDR2 from the germline V gene are MNHNS and SASEGT. CDR3 nucleotide sequence: TGTGCCGGGGGATTGACAGGATTGGGGCTGTTTTTT. It encodes CAGGLTGLGLFF.

V and J are TRBV11-3 and TRBJ2-1; 12 bases agree with TRBD2. The J segment lost 7 bases and the V segment lost 1 base, leaving 8 bases of the junction unmatched. The CDR3 totals 17 residues. Germline V gives CDR1 SGHNT, CDR2 YENEEA. The CDR3 sequence is CASSLGGGTSGHNEQFF. CDR3 DNA: TGTGCCAGCAGCTTAGGAGGGGGGACTAGCGGGCATAATGAGCAGTTCTTC.

A single count supports this clone. The V gene is TRBV5-4, the J gene TRBJ2-3; D might be TRBD2 (5 bases). This CDR3 has 13 residues. From germline, CDR1 is SGHNT and CDR2 YYREEE (reference sequence). V was clipped by 2 bases and J by 5 bases, with 9 bases between them. The CDR3, as DNA: TGTGCCAGCAGCTTTTCGGGGATAGATACGCAGTATTTT. Translation gives CASSFSGIDTQYF. Full variable domain (rest looked up from reference TRBV5-4 and TRBJ2-3): ETGVTQSPTHLIKTRGQQVTLRCSSQSGHNTVSWYQQALGQGPQFIFQYYREEENGRGNFPPRFSGLQFPNYSSELNVNALELDDSALYLCASSFSGIDTQYFGPGTRLTVL.

CDR3 nucleotides: TGTGCCAGCAGTTACTCGGCAGGGCTCAATGAAAAACTGTTTTTT. Encoded protein: CASSYSAGLNEKLFF. The gene calls are TRBV6-6 and TRBJ1-4, with a tentative D call TRBD1 (5 bases). Germline V gives CDR1 MNHNY, CDR2 SVGAGI (reference sequence). The CDR3 covers 15 residues. V was shortened by 0 bases and J by 5 bases, with 10 bases between the two germline ends.

The chain employs TRBV5-4 and TRBJ2-2, with D possibly matching TRBD2 (6 bases). Germline V gene lookup returns CDR1 SGHNT and CDR2 YYREEE (reference sequence). This CDR3 is 17 amino acids long. V was shortened by 0 bases and J by 4 bases, with 16 bases between the two germline ends. CDR3 DNA: TGTGCCAGCAGCTTGGCCCCCGATAGCGGTACCACCGGGGAGCTGTTTTTT. Its protein is CASSLAPDSGTTGELFF.

This sequence joins TRBV5-6 and TRBJ2-7; possibly TRBD2 for D (6 bases). In germline, CDR1 is SGHDT, CDR2 YYEEEE. The CDR3 contains 11 residues. The V gene lost 6 bases and the J gene lost 6 bases, with 10 bases spanning the gap. The CDR3 coding sequence is TGTGCCAGCACCCTGGGGGGCGAGCAGTACTTC. This encodes CASTLGGEQYF. The variable domain in full, with the rest retrieved from reference TRBV5-6 and TRBJ2-7, is DAGVTQSPTHLIKTRGQQVTLRCSPKSGHDTVSWYQQALGQGPQFIFQYYEEEERQRGNFPDRFSGHQFPNYSSELNVNALLLGDSALYLCASTLGGEQYFGPGTRLTVT.

The chain recombines TRBV12-2 with TRBJ1-1; the listed D gene, TRBD1, was not tested against the DNA. TRBV12-2 represents a pseudogene. The CDR3 spans 19 residues. The CDR3 region has the DNA TGTGCAAGTCGCTTCTTCTCCGGGACAGGGGACTACATGAACACTGAAGCTTTCTTT. Residues: CASRFFSGTGDYMNTEAFF.

This clone was seen just once. The chain joins TRBV5-1 to TRBJ2-3; no reliable D call. This CDR3 contains 11 residues. Looked up from germline, CDR1 is SGHRS and CDR2 is YFSETQ. Trimming stripped 6 bases from V and 6 bases from J, with 8 bases between. The CDR3 DNA reads as TGCGCCAGCACCCTCCGGGATACGCAGTATTTT. Translation gives CASTLRDTQYF.

The CDR3 DNA sequence: TGTGCCAGCAGCCCTGGGACAGGGGGCGCGGGCTATGGCTACACCTTC. This gives the protein CASSPGTGGAGYGYTF. This sequence joins TRBV2 and TRBJ1-2; 12 bases align to TRBD1. V shed 6 bases and J 4 bases; nucleotides not matched to a gene: 9. The CDR3 runs to 16 residues. The germline V gene has CDR1 SNHLY and CDR2 FYNNEI. Combining the CDR3 with reference TRBV2 and TRBJ1-2 gives the whole variable domain EPEVTQTPSHQVTQMGQEVILRCVPISNHLYFYWYRQILGQKVEFLVSFYNNEISEKSEIFDDQFSVERPDGSNFTLKIRSTKLEDSAMYFCASSPGTGGAGYGYTFGSGTRLTVV.

The chain has TRBV4-3 and TRBJ2-1; D is possibly TRBD2 (6 bases). The CDR3 consists of 15 residues. CDR1 and CDR2 from the germline V gene are LGHNA and YSLEER. V was clipped by 2 bases and J by 8 bases, with 16 bases between them. CDR3 nucleotide sequence: TGCGCCAGCAGCCAAACATTTCAGGGAGGCCATGAGCAGTTCTTC. Encoded protein: CASSQTFQGGHEQFF.

This sequence joins TRBV5-4 and TRBJ1-4; unclear D gene. The CDR3 totals 15 residues. V was shortened by 4 bases and J by 0 bases, with 10 bases between the two germline ends. Germline V lookup: CDR1 SGHNT, CDR2 YYREEE (reference sequence). The CDR3 DNA is TGTGCCAGCAGCCCGCGCACGTCAACTAATGAAAAACTGTTTTTT. Amino acids: CASSPRTSTNEKLFF.